The T cell receptor (beta chain) described here comes from a study of early T cells in non-severe SARS-CoV-2 infection (dated by TCRdb to about 2021). Turning to the overall study: TCR sequencing used bulk RNA from unsorted whole blood, so alpha and beta chains could not be paired. Overall study results and their limits: VDJdb matching was skewed toward anti-spike CD8 responses and likely underestimated virus-specific expansions by missing private and CD4 specificities.

A case-control design nested within a healthcare worker cohort in London, UK, was used, with weekly nasopharyngeal swab PCR tests and blood sampling performed. Between 23 and 31 March 2020, the week of the UK lockdown, healthcare workers were enrolled and then followed up weekly for as long as 16 weeks. Libraries were prepared through 5' RACE. These reads were obtained on a NextSeq 500. Unique molecular identifiers were attached to individual cDNA molecules in the TCR library protocol so that sequencing error and PCR bias could be corrected. TCR alpha and beta chains were both sequenced, and the abundances of alpha and beta sequences in each sample were closely correlated with each other. Turning to the authors' computational methods: Decombinator V4 was used to annotate TCR sequences for V gene, J gene and CDR3. Expanded TCRs were defined as changing significantly between any two time points under a Poisson model with p below 0.0001. TCR abundances were normalised to the total number of TCRs sequenced per sample and expressed as counts per million. TRAV1-2 paired with TRAJ12, TRAJ20 or TRAJ33 defined MAIT TCRs, while TRAV10 paired with TRAJ18 defined iNKT TCRs. VDJdb, accessed 1 November 2021, was searched for CMV, EBV and SARS-CoV-2 annotated TCRs, with TCRs annotated for multiple antigens excluded. TCRdb redid the processing of the public reads, applying fastp at Q25 and MiXCR, and retained in-frame beta chains. Duplicate CDR3 protein sequences are folded into a single record with the most common DNA and genes. TCRdb, rather than the study authors, made the V and J calls. The sample table shows around 20,000 distinct CDR3 sequences, and roughly 4% are seen once. In total, the top ten clones hold over 1.3% of the sample.

The sample holds many counts of this clonotype. It lacks a known antigen. No per-base quality is available; no much larger clone lies one base away. From V the trimming removes 2 bases and from J it removes 7 bases, while the gene matches leave 3 bases of the junction unaccounted for. Based on the germline V gene (reference sequence), the CDR1 and CDR2 sequences are SGHKS and YYEKEE. From the cysteine up to the phenylalanine, the CDR3 has a length of 14 residues. Here the CDR3 DNA is all that survives: 42 bases in frame from base 1. The rearrangement combines TRBV5-5 with TRBJ1-3; 10 bases in the middle match TRBD1. What was sequenced was whole blood. The source of this sequence is an adult who was a healthcare worker with PCR-confirmed SARS-CoV-2 infection or an uninfected control (not recorded which). The CDR3 loop reads CASSFDRGHNTIYF. The DNA is as follows: TGTGCCAGCAGCTTTGACAGGGGGCACAACACCATATATTTT.